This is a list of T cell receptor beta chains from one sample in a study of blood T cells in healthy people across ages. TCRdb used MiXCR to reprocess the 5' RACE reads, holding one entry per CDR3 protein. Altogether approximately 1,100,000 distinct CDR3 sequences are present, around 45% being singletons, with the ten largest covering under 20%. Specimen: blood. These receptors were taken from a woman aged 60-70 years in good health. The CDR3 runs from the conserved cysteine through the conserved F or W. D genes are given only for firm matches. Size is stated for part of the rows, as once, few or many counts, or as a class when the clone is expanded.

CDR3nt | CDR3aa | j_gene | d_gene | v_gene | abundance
TGTGCCAGCAGTCCCCTAGGGCTAGCGGGAGTAGGTGAGCAGTTCTTC | CASSPLGLAGVGEQFF | TRBJ2-1 | TRBD2 | TRBV28 | .
TGTGCCACCAGCAAAGGGGTCGGGAGCGCAGATACGCAGTATTTT | CATSKGVGSADTQYF | TRBJ2-3 | . | TRBV15 | .
TGCAGTGCCATATCGGACAGGGAGACTAATGAAAAACTGTTTTTT | CSAISDRETNEKLFF | TRBJ1-4 | TRBD1 | TRBV20-1 | .
TGTGCCAGCAGTCGGTCCACGCAAGATTCACCCCTCCACTTT | CASSRSTQDSPLHF | TRBJ1-6 | . | TRBV2 | .
TGTGCCAGCAGCCTCTCCCTCGGGACGGAGGGGCGGACCCAGTACTTC | CASSLSLGTEGRTQYF | TRBJ2-5 | . | TRBV7-8 | few
TGTGCCAGCAGCCGAGGACCGGGACTTGTCTACGAGCAGTACTTC | CASSRGPGLVYEQYF | TRBJ2-7 | . | TRBV14 | .
TGTGCCTGGAGTGTAGCCGGGCGCGGAGCCCAGTACTTC | CAWSVAGRGAQYF | TRBJ2-5 | . | TRBV30 | .
TGTGCCAGCAGACCTCTGACGGCGGGAGCTTTCTTT | CASRPLTAGAFF | TRBJ1-1 | . | TRBV6-6 | once
TGTGCCAGCAATTTTAGACCCGGGACAGGGTTCCAAGAGACCCAGTACTTC | CASNFRPGTGFQETQYF | TRBJ2-5 | TRBD1 | TRBV7-8 | few
TGTGCCAGCCGTAAAGGACAGGGGATCTACGGGCAGTACTTC | CASRKGQGIYGQYF | TRBJ2-7 | TRBD1 | TRBV6-1 | .
TGTGCCAGCAGCGACGCCCGGGACGGTCCGTACACTGAAGCTTTCTTT | CASSDARDGPYTEAFF | TRBJ1-1 | . | TRBV2 | .
TGTGCCAGCAGTTTGACGGGGGTCAATGAGCAGTTCTTC | CASSLTGVNEQFF | TRBJ2-1 | . | TRBV28 | .
TGCAGTGCCTTGGGACTAGCGGGAGGGTACGAGCAGTACTTC | CSALGLAGGYEQYF | TRBJ2-7 | TRBD2 | TRBV20-1 | .